This T cell receptor (beta chain) is from a study of cytomegalovirus exposure and HLA in healthy donors. At the level of the study: Of all 360 or so donors who were genotyped, 80% to 85% belonged to the Caucasian-associated ancestry cluster.

Per germline, CDR1 SGHTA and CDR2 FQGNSA. This CDR3 spans 16 amino acids. The V segment lost 6 bases and the J segment 6 bases; nucleotides outside the gene matches: 12. PCR primers comprised 60 Vbeta and 13 Jbeta primers. Profiling relied on immunoSEQ multiplex PCR, and the TCRdb table lists in-frame clones only, not all of them. The sample includes more than 150,000 clones, over 75% seen only once; the top ten take about 0.23%. The TCR comes from a girl under three years old in good health and CMV-seronegative. The rearrangement uses TRBV7-2 and TRBJ2-2; TRBD2 matches at 8 bases. The sample consisted of PBMCs. The CDR3 spells CASSSDYRAGAGELFF. The CDR3 nucleotides are TGTGCCAGCAGTTCCGACTATCGAGCGGGGGCCGGGGAGCTGTTTTTT.